Sequencing of this TCR beta chain was carried out in a study of T cells in localized non-small cell lung cancer (dated by TCRdb to the early 2020s). In the study overall: The study examined T cell repertoires in roughly 240 patients with early-stage NSCLC and compared tumors with uninvolved tumor-adjacent lungs. All 250 or so NSCLC patients in the cohort were treatment-naive and had localized lung tumors that were resected. A mean age of roughly 64 years was recorded for the NSCLC patients, of whom roughly 130 were male and some 100 were female. What the work shows at the level of the full study, not this receptor alone: A median of around 62 of the top 100 tumor clones turned up in the paired uninvolved adjacent lung, and under 30 of those clones also ranked among the top 100 of that same adjacent lung. Because multi-region tumor sequencing was not done, intratumor heterogeneity could not be ruled out. Because the study design was exploratory, TCR variables were selected using unadjusted p-values without false-discovery rate correction. The highest T cell clonality was observed in uninvolved tumor-adjacent lung, where clonality exceeded that of tumor, suggesting that antigenic responses were more focused in uninvolved tumor-adjacent lung. Higher blood T cell density associated with longer overall survival, while higher adjacent-lung clonality associated with shorter survival.

At diagnosis, tumor, uninvolved tumor-adjacent lung and peripheral blood were collected and then preserved as a mix of FFPE and fresh-frozen material. For TCR repertoire profiling, blood samples were analyzed in the form of peripheral blood mononuclear cells. Concerning this clone itself: The antigen it binds to is not known. No clone much larger than this one lies a single base away; base qualities are absent.

From the germline V gene, CDR1 is LGHNA and CDR2 is YNFKEQ. The junction shows trimming of 0 bases on V and 6 bases on J, plus 12 bases between the germline ends. The CDR3 runs 15 amino acids, cysteine and phenylalanine included. Just CDR3 DNA is preserved here, 45 bases in frame from base 1. TCR beta CDR3 regions were sequenced from DNA using the immunoSEQ Assay. In the source study's methods: T cell density was computed as TCR beta template counts normalized to usable DNA estimated by amplifying housekeeping genes. Using the preseqR package, richness was estimated by extrapolating to 120,000 templates for tissue samples and 400,000 templates for PBMC samples. Clonality was defined by subtracting Pielou's evenness from one. Tissue-enriched TCRs were identified through differential abundance testing performed on productive amino-acid clonotypes, with a minimum total count of 5 and an alpha of 0.1. The Jaccard Index and the Morisita Overlap Index were used to measure repertoire overlap between compartments. GLIPH grouped TCR beta CDR3s together with public tetramer-defined viral CDR3s, and a viral motif had to include at least three viral sequences and show V-gene enrichment. The table was pulled from immuneACCESS by TCRdb, which kept in-frame rearrangements only. Such tables lose some clones; where checked, under half of the loss comes from unresolved V genes, and the rest has no known cause. V, J and clone size are those of that table, while D and trimming were read from the DNA. A total of approximately 43,000 clones appear in this sample, roughly nine tenths of them only once. Of the sample, less than 9% is held by the ten largest clones.

Recombination joined TRBV4-2 with TRBJ1-5; no D gene is confidently identified. The clonotype was recovered from a woman aged 18 to 55 with stage III lung adenocarcinoma. Here the sequenced sample was peripheral blood, taken before any cancer treatment. The CDR3: CASSQDGKGTQPQHF. In nucleotide form, the sequence is TGTGCCAGCAGCCAAGATGGTAAGGGTACTCAGCCCCAGCATTTT.